The next 32 T cell receptor beta chains were all read from a single sample in a study of T-cell reconstitution after alpha-beta-depleted transplantation in children. Unique molecular identifiers were incorporated when the TCRbeta library was constructed. TCRdb ran MiXCR on the PCR reads and lists one entry per CDR3 protein. The table records a few hundred thousand distinct CDR3 sequences, about 25% of them present only once. Sequenced here: PBMCs, sampled before TCRalphabeta/CD19-depleted stem cell transplant. The receptor set was obtained from a girl aged 2-10 years with Fanconi anemia, due to receive a stem cell transplant.

This clonotype came up many times. The junction does not match germline at one end; this may be a read error. The gene calls are TRBV20-1 and TRBJ1-2; no clear D. This CDR3 comprises 14 residues. Germline values: CDR1 DFQATT, CDR2 SNEGSKA (reference sequence). Here the CDR3 DNA reads TGCAGTGCTAGAATGGCAGGCACTAAGTATGGCTACACCTTC. Its protein is CSARMAGTKYGYTF.

The rearrangement joins TRBV29-1 to TRBJ2-6; D is undetermined. The CDR3 consists of 13 residues. Germline CDR1 and CDR2: SQVTM and ANQGSEA. V lost 6 bases to trimming and J lost 0 bases, with 6 bases between them. CDR3 sequence: CSVESSGANVLTF. CDR3 nucleotides: TGCAGCGTGGAGTCCTCTGGGGCCAACGTCCTGACTTTC.

This clonotype appeared many times. The V gene is TRBV20-1, the J gene TRBJ2-2; 7 positions agree with TRBD2. Germline V gene sequence: CDR1 DFQATT, CDR2 SNEGSKA (reference sequence). This CDR3 contains 15 residues. The V segment lost 3 bases and the J segment 5 bases; nucleotides outside the gene matches: 9. CDR3 region: CSARNGGSLTGELFF. The DNA for the CDR3 is TGCAGTGCTAGGAACGGCGGGAGCCTAACCGGGGAGCTGTTTTTT.

The J gene is TRBJ2-1, the V gene TRBV20-1; a possible D gene is TRBD1 (6 bases). The germline V gene encodes CDR1 DFQATT and CDR2 SNEGSKA (reference sequence). There are 12 residues in the CDR3. In DNA, the CDR3 is TGCAACCCGGGACAAACCAACAATGAGCAGTTCTTC. Residues: CNPGQTNNEQFF.

The chain uses TRBV5-1 and TRBJ2-7; 8 nucleotides match TRBD1. The CDR3 runs 14 residues. Germline V gene data show CDR1 as SGHRS and CDR2 as YFSETQ. The J segment lost 5 bases and the V segment lost 2 bases, leaving 6 bases of the junction unmatched. CDR3 nucleotide sequence: TGCGCCAGCAGCTTTCAGGGGGCCGTCAACGAGCAGTACTTC. Translated: CASSFQGAVNEQYF.

This clonotype appeared a few times. The V and J genes are TRBV5-6 and TRBJ1-5; the D gene is possibly TRBD1 (5 bases). Trimming took 4 bases from V and 7 from J, leaving 9 bases between them. The length of the CDR3 is 12 residues. Germline CDR1 reads SGHDT; CDR2 reads YYEEEE. The DNA for the CDR3 is TGTGCCAGCAGCCAGGGTGACCAGCCCCAGCATTTT. This codes for CASSQGDQPQHF.

V and J are TRBV27 and TRBJ1-1, with D perhaps matching TRBD1 (6 bases). Per the germline V gene, CDR1 is MNHEY and CDR2 is SMNVEV (reference sequence). Trimming took off 3 bases at V and 0 bases at J, with 14 bases between the two ends. The CDR3 covers 16 residues. CDR3 bases: TGTGCCAGCAGTTTTTGGGCAGGGGCTATGAACACTGAAGCTTTCTTT. It translates to CASSFWAGAMNTEAFF.

This clonotype was found many times. The rearrangement links TRBV9 to TRBJ2-3; TRBD2 agrees at 12 bases. Germline V gene sequence: CDR1 SGDLS, CDR2 YYNGEE. V shed 3 bases, J shed 3 bases, and the junction held 5 bases outside the gene matches. The CDR3 runs to 16 residues. The CDR3 protein is CASSASGGARTDTQYF. DNA for the CDR3: TGTGCCAGCAGCGCTAGCGGGGGGGCGCGAACAGATACGCAGTATTTT.

This clonotype has more than one count but fewer than ten. This chain joins TRBV7-2 and TRBJ2-7, with 9 bases fitting TRBD2. Losses at the gene ends were 5 bases for V and 2 bases for J; bases not matched to a gene: 13. Germline loops: CDR1 SGHTA, CDR2 FQGNSA. This CDR3 region has 17 residues. Here the CDR3 reads CASSPRVLTSGPYEQYF. The CDR3 DNA reads TGTGCCAGCAGCCCCCGGGTTTTGACTAGCGGACCCTACGAGCAGTACTTC.

This clonotype was found a few times. The chain joins TRBV20-1 to TRBJ2-2; tentative D call: TRBD2 (5 bases). The CDR3 is 14 amino acids. The V and J ends lost 3 bases and 1 base respectively, with 9 bases between them. The germline V gene has CDR1 DFQATT and CDR2 SNEGSKA (reference sequence). In DNA form, the CDR3 reads TGCAGTGCTAGTAAACGGGAGAACACCGGGGAGCTGTTTTTT. Encoded protein: CSASKRENTGELFF.

This chain joins TRBV27 and TRBJ2-7; 7 bases line up with TRBD1. Germline CDR1 and CDR2: MNHEY and SMNVEV (reference sequence). CDR3 length: 14 amino acids. The V segment lost 3 bases and the J segment 0 bases; nucleotides outside the gene matches: 2. CDR3 bases: TGTGCCAGCAGTTTTGGGGACAGCTCCTACGAGCAGTACTTC. Amino acid sequence: CASSFGDSSYEQYF.

This clonotype was detected only a few times. The chain is built from TRBV4-1 and TRBJ2-7, with no clear D. This CDR3 is 13 amino acids long. The V end was cut by 3 bases, the J end by 5 bases, with 11 bases between. Germline-derived CDR1 and CDR2 are MGHRA and YSYEKL. CDR3 region: CASSQSTDDEQYF. In nucleotides, the CDR3 is TGCGCCAGCAGCCAGAGTACCGACGACGAGCAGTACTTC.

CDR3 in DNA: TGCAGTGCTAGATCCGTTCCAGAGGCTTTCTTT. Encoded protein: CSARSVPEAFF. The rearrangement uses TRBV20-1 and TRBJ1-1, with D uncertain. V shed 2 bases and J shed 11 bases, with 12 bases lying between them. The CDR3 loop spans 11 amino acids. CDR1 DFQATT and CDR2 SNEGSKA come from the germline V gene (reference sequence).

This clonotype was seen many times. The chain couples TRBV20-1 to TRBJ2-7; TRBD2 is a possible D gene (5 bases). CDR3 size: 14 residues. Germline-derived CDR1 and CDR2 are DFQATT and SNEGSKA (reference sequence). V shed 7 bases and J shed 3 bases, with 19 bases lying between them. DNA for the CDR3: TGCAGTGTAGACCCCTCGGGGATCCTCTACGAGCAGTACTTC. Residues: CSVDPSGILYEQYF.

This clonotype was counted at least ten times. The chain has TRBV20-1 and TRBJ2-2; D is possibly TRBD2 (5 bases). The CDR3 has 14 residues. CDR1 is DFQATT, CDR2 SNEGSKA, per germline (reference sequence). Trimming removed 3 bases from V and 4 bases from J, with 12 bases in between. CDR3 DNA sequence: TGCAGTGCTAGGCGAGGGTCCGCCACCGGGGAGCTGTTTTTT. Amino acid sequence: CSARRGSATGELFF.

This clonotype has ten or more counts. The chain employs TRBV4-2 and TRBJ2-1, with D possibly TRBD2 on 6 matching bases. CDR1 is LGHNA, CDR2 YNFKEQ, per germline. The CDR3 runs 15 residues. V dropped 1 base and J dropped 6 bases, with 13 bases sitting between them. In nucleotides, the CDR3 is TGTGCCAGCAGCCAAGTGGGGGGAGGATCCAATGAGCAGTTCTTC. Protein sequence: CASSQVGGGSNEQFF.

This clonotype was recorded once. The chain employs TRBV12-3 or TRBV12-4 and TRBJ2-1, with 7 bases aligning to TRBD1. The CDR3 covers 15 residues. Germline trimming cut 5 bases from V and 2 bases from J; bases unmatched to any gene: 6. In DNA, the CDR3 is TGTGCCAGCAGTAAAGGACAGGTCACCTACAATGAGCAGTTCTTC. Protein sequence: CASSKGQVTYNEQFF.

This chain uses TRBV11-2 with TRBJ2-1, with TRBD2 matching over 11 bases. The trim removed 5 bases at V and 9 bases at J, leaving 9 bases unmatched. CDR1 is SGHAT, CDR2 FQNNGV, per germline. The CDR3 totals 15 residues. CDR3 bases: TGTGCCAGCAGCCCAAGGACTAGCGGGTCAGGTGAGCAGTTCTTC. Residues: CASSPRTSGSGEQFF. The full variable domain, rest sourced from reference TRBV11-2 and TRBJ2-1, is EAGVAQSPRYKIIEKRQSVAFWCNPISGHATLYWYQQILGQGPKLLIQFQNNGVVDDSQLPKDRFSAERLKGVDSTLKIQPAKLEDSAVYLCASSPRTSGSGEQFFGPGTRLTVL.

This clonotype was counted a few times. The V gene is TRBV29-1, the J gene TRBJ2-1, with TRBD2 matching 14 bases. This CDR3 comprises 13 residues. The V and J ends lost 6 bases and 5 bases, in that order; junction bases with no gene match: 0. Germline loops: CDR1 SQVTM, CDR2 ANQGSEA. The CDR3 coding sequence is TGCAGCGTGGGACTAGCGGGAGACAATGAGCAGTTCTTC. It translates to CSVGLAGDNEQFF.

This clonotype has only a few counts. Sequence at one end of the junction differs from germline and may be a read error. The V and J genes are TRBV7-9 and TRBJ2-7; D is undetermined. Germline V gene sequence: CDR1 SEHNR, CDR2 FQNEAQ (reference sequence). This CDR3 has 12 amino acids. The CDR3 region is CASSLGLESRDF. The CDR3 DNA reads TGTGCCAGCAGCTTAGGTCTTGAAAGTAGGGACTTC.

This clonotype was seen at least ten times. The rearrangement uses TRBV5-1 and TRBJ1-1; the D is unclear. The CDR3 contains 11 residues. V lost 4 bases to trimming and J lost 1 base, with 2 bases between them. Per germline, CDR1 SGHRS and CDR2 YFSETQ. CDR3 DNA: TGCGCCAGCAGCGGGAACACTGAAGCTTTCTTT. This translates into CASSGNTEAFF.

This rearrangement joins TRBV7-3 to TRBJ1-1; possibly TRBD1 for D (6 bases). V was trimmed by 2 bases and J by 1 base, leaving 17 bases between them. Germline values: CDR1 SGHTA, CDR2 FQGTGA. The CDR3 is made up of 17 amino acids. Here the CDR3 reads CASSLLAGGAGNTEAFF. CDR3 DNA sequence: TGTGCCAGCAGCTTATTGGCGGGGGGCGCTGGGAACACTGAAGCTTTCTTT.

This clonotype has at least ten counts. CDR3 sequence (DNA): TGTGCCAGCAGTCCAGGGTTTCAGCCCCAGCATTTT. This gives the protein CASSPGFQPQHF. The V gene is TRBV28, the J gene TRBJ1-5; a possible D gene is TRBD1 (5 bases). From germline, CDR1 is MDHEN and CDR2 SYDVKM. This CDR3 has 12 residues. V lost 5 bases and J lost 6, with 8 bases in between.

The chain employs TRBV12-3 or TRBV12-4 and TRBJ2-6; D possibly matches TRBD1 or TRBD2 (5 bases each). The CDR3 extends over 16 amino acids. The V and J ends lost 6 bases and 0 bases respectively, with 12 bases between them. The CDR3 region is CASRGTYGSGANVLTF. CDR3 in DNA: TGTGCCAGCAGAGGGACCTACGGCTCTGGGGCCAACGTCCTGACTTTC.

This rearrangement joins TRBV20-1 to TRBJ2-7; D gene unclear. The germline V gene encodes CDR1 DFQATT and CDR2 SNEGSKA (reference sequence). With 4 bases removed from V and 4 bases from J, the gap between germline ends came to 8 bases. The CDR3 runs 11 residues. The CDR3 region has the DNA TGCAGTGCTATCCCCCTTTACGAGCAGTACTTC. The encoded protein is CSAIPLYEQYF.

The chain recombines TRBV6-1 with TRBJ1-2; D might be TRBD1 (5 bases). V shed 6 bases and J shed 12 bases, with 17 bases lying between them. The V gene's germline CDR1 is MNHNS and CDR2 SASEGT. The CDR3 has 12 amino acids. The CDR3, as DNA: TGTGCCAGCAGCCGAGGACCAGGGTTGGACACCTTC. As protein: CASSRGPGLDTF.

The chain is built from TRBV10-3 and TRBJ2-1; maybe TRBD1 (6 bases). Germline V gene lookup returns CDR1 ENHRY and CDR2 SYGVKD. The CDR3 has 12 amino acids. Between the trimmed V and J ends, which lost 8 bases and 9 bases, there was a span of 14 bases. The CDR3 coding sequence is TGTGCCATCGCGAACAGGGCTGCTGAGCAGTTCTTC. The encoded protein is CAIANRAAEQFF.

This clonotype was seen only once. Possible read error: a much larger clone is one base away. The chain is built from TRBV20-1 and TRBJ2-5; D perhaps matches TRBD1 (6 bases). The CDR3 loop spans 13 amino acids. Per the germline V gene, CDR1 is DFQATT and CDR2 is SNEGSKA (reference sequence). With 7 bases removed from V and 1 base from J, the gap between germline ends came to 13 bases. This CDR3 reads CSVRGHLQETQYF. The CDR3 nucleotides are TGCAGTGTTAGGGGACACCTCCAAGAGACCCAGTACTTC.

This clonotype has just a few counts. The chain recombines TRBV7-8 with TRBJ1-1; no clear D. This CDR3 comprises 16 residues. Germline V gene sequence: CDR1 SGHVS, CDR2 FQNEAQ. Trimming pared 0 bases from V and 4 bases from J, leaving 15 bases between. CDR3 nucleotide sequence: TGTGCCAGCAGCTTAGCGGACGGGGTGTACGGCACTGAAGCTTTCTTT. It encodes CASSLADGVYGTEAFF.

The chain links TRBV25-1 to TRBJ1-1, with TRBD1 identical over 12 bases. The CDR3 runs to 16 residues. Germline V gene data show CDR1 as MGHDK and CDR2 as SYGVNS. V gave up 1 base and J gave up 2 bases; unmatched junction bases: 2. The CDR3 sequence is CASSEWDRGRNTEAFF. As DNA, the CDR3 is TGTGCCAGCAGTGAATGGGACAGGGGGCGAAACACTGAAGCTTTCTTT.

The chain is built from TRBV30 and TRBJ2-7, with a possible D match to TRBD1 (5 bases). Germline lookup yields CDR1 GTSNPN and CDR2 SVGIG (reference sequence). This CDR3 region has 15 residues. V dropped 0 bases and J dropped 1 base, with 13 bases sitting between them. The CDR3 loop reads CAWSVLAGPSYEQYF. CDR3 nucleotides: TGTGCCTGGAGTGTACTGGCAGGGCCTTCCTACGAGCAGTACTTC.

This clonotype was seen just once. The chain uses TRBV5-4 and TRBJ2-1; D not certain. The V end was cut by 1 base, the J end by 9 bases, with 8 bases between. The CDR3 contains 12 residues. CDR1 is SGHNT, CDR2 YYREEE, per germline (reference sequence). CDR3 nucleotide sequence: TGTGCCAGCAGCTTGACGGAGAGTGAGCAGTTCTTC. Its protein product is CASSLTESEQFF.